This T cell receptor beta chain was identified during a study of post-analysis software for immune sequencing data. General study results and limits: Compared with controls, patients had more of roughly five TRBV segments, including TRBV5-6, TRBV5-1 and TRBV20-1.

The V gene's germline CDR1 is SGHTA and CDR2 FQGTGA. This CDR3 comprises 14 residues. With respect to this clonotype: No antigen is known for it. This may be a read error: a much more frequent sequence differs by one nucleotide.

Prepared libraries of TCR beta cDNA carried unique molecular identifiers. Researchers reported 550,000 or so cDNA molecules coming from approximately 0.95 to 9.8 million T cells. TCRdb re-analysed the PCR reads in MiXCR, keeping a single row per CDR3 protein. The sample gives approximately 180,000 distinct CDR3 sequences, approximately 30% of which show up once; approximately 1.5% is in the top ten. The J gene is TRBJ2-1, the V gene TRBV7-3; D uncertain. The end of the DNA fits TRBJ2-7 better, so the J call may be wrong. Source material: blood. The TCR originated in a girl between 10 and 17 years old with multiple sclerosis. CDR3 in DNA: TGTGCCAGCAGCTTATTTACTACTAACAATGAGCAGTACTTC. It encodes CASSLFTTNNEQYF.